The entry that follows covers one T cell receptor beta chain sequence. V was clipped by 6 bases and J by 4 bases, with 15 bases between them. This CDR3 is built from 15 residues. Germline V CDR1 and CDR2: MNHEY, SVGAGI. Residents of approximately 25 US areas, aged about 18 to 89 years, made up the participants. Allocation to cohorts depended on clinical history reported by the participants. People in the exposed group encountered a COVID-19 case within 2 weeks before entering the study. The data derive from a study of blood T cell repertoires in COVID-19. Study in general: Acute and convalescent COVID-19 specimens originated in the United States, Italy and Spain.

The table came from immunoSEQ multiplex PCR; TCRdb's copy has only in-frame clones and leaves some out. The sample shows about 430,000 clones, around nine tenths of them seen only once. Material: PBMCs or T cells enriched from blood (not recorded which). The chain recombines TRBV6-5 with TRBJ1-4; the D gene is possibly TRBD1 (6 bases). The TCR sequence derives from a woman aged 18-30 years who had been exposed to COVID-19. The CDR3 reads CASRGAGAINEKLFF. The CDR3 coding sequence is TGTGCCAGCAGAGGAGCAGGGGCCATTAATGAAAAACTGTTTTTT.